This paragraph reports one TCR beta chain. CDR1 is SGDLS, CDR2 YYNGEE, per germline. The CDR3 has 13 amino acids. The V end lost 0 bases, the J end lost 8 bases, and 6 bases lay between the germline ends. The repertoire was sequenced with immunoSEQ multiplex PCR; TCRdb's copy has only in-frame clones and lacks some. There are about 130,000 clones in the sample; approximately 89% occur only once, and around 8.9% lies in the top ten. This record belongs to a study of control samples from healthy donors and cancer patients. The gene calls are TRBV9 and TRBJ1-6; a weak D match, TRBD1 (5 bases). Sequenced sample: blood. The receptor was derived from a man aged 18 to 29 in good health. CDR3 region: CASSVGGDSPLHF. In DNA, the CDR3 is TGTGCCAGCAGCGTAGGGGGGGATTCACCCCTCCACTTT.